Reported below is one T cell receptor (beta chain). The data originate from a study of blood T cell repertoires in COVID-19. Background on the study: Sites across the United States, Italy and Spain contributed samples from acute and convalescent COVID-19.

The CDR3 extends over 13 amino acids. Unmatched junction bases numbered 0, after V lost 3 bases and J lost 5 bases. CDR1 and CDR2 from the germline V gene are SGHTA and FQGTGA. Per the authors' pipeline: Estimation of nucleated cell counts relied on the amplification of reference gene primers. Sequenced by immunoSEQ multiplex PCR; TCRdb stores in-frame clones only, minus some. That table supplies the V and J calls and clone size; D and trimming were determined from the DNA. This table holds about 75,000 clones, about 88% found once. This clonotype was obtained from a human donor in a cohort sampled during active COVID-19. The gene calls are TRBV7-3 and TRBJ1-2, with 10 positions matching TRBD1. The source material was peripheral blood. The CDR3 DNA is TGTGCCAGCAGCTTGGGACAGGGGTATGGCTACACCTTC. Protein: CASSLGQGYGYTF.